This TCR beta chain was profiled in a study of blood T cells in healthy people across ages. Study findings and constraints: There was no known CMV status for donors, so expanded clonotype changes were possibly confounded. Age advanced and TCR beta diversity per million T cells fell, roughly linearly.

Of note for this clonotype: Its target is unknown.

Every donor provided roughly 10 milliliters of peripheral blood. Extractions gave at least 5 micrograms of total RNA per sample. A sample-barcoded 5' primer and a J-beta primer mix were used in a second PCR of about 7 to 11 cycles. TCRdb itself ran the 5' RACE reads through MiXCR, one entry per CDR3 protein. The sample shows approximately 730,000 distinct CDR3 sequences, roughly 47% of them seen only once. V was pared by 6 bases and J by 11 bases, with 15 bases between. The CDR3 is 12 amino acids. The TCR sequence derives from an older woman in good health. The material sequenced was blood. The V and J genes are TRBV12-3 or TRBV12-4 and TRBJ2-3, with D maybe TRBD2 (5 bases). The CDR3 is CASSPGSRRQYF. CDR3 DNA sequence: TGTGCCAGCAGCCCGGGATCTCGAAGGCAGTATTTT.